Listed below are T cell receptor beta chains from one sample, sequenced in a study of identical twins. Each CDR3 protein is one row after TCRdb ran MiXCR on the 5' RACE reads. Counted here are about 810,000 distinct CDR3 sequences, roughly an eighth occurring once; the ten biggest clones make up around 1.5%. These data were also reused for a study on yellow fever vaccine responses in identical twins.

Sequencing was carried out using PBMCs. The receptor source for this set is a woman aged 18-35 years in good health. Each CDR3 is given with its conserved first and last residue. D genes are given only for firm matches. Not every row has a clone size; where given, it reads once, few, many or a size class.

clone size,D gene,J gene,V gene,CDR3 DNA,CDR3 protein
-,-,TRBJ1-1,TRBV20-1,TGCAGTGCTAGCACAGGGCGGGCTTTCTTT,CSASTGRAFF
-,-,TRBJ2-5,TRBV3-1,TGTGCCAGCAGCCAAGATCGCCTGAGGGGAGAGACCCAGTACTTC,CASSQDRLRGETQYF
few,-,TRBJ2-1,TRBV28,TGTGCCAGCAGGGACAGCCCGTCCTCCTACAATGAGCAGTTCTTC,CASRDSPSSYNEQFF
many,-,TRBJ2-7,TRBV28,TGTGCCAGCAGACGGGACACGACCTACGAGCAGTACTTC,CASRRDTTYEQYF
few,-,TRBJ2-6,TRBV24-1,TGTGCCACCAGTGCCCTTGTTCACCGGGACGGGAGCTCTGGGGCCAACGTCCTGACTTTC,CATSALVHRDGSSGANVLTF
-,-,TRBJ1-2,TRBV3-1,TGTGCCAGCAGCCCCTCATCGTCCTATGGCTACACCTTC,CASSPSSSYGYTF
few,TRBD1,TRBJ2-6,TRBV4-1,TGCGCCAGCAGCCAAGAAAACGGGGACAGACTCCTCTCTGGGGCCAACGTCCTGACTTTC,CASSQENGDRLLSGANVLTF
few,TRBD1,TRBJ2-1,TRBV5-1,TGCGCCAGCAGCCACGGGACAGGGGGCACCGATGAGCAGTTCTTC,CASSHGTGGTDEQFF
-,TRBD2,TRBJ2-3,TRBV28,TGTGCCAGCAGTGGACTAGCGAGAGCAAGAGATACGCAGTATTTT,CASSGLARARDTQYF
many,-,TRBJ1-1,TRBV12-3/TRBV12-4,TGTGCCAGCGGTAAGAGTGCTGAAGCTTTCTTT,CASGKSAEAFF
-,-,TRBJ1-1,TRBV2,TGTGCCAGCAGCGACGACAGTGTTGAAGCTTTCTTT,CASSDDSVEAFF
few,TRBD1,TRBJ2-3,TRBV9,TGTGCCAGCAGCTACTCGACAGGGGCCATCCAAGATACGCAGTATTTT,CASSYSTGAIQDTQYF
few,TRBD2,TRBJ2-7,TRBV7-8,TGTGCCAGCAGCTTAATGAGGACTAGCTCCTACGAGCAGTACTTC,CASSLMRTSSYEQYF
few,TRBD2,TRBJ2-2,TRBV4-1,TGCGCCAGCAGCCAAGAGATAGCGGGAGGGCCAGGAGGCGGGGAGCTGTTTTTT,CASSQEIAGGPGGGELFF
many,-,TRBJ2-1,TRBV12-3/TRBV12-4,TGTGCCAGCAGTTTAAGCCGTCATGAGCAGTTCTTC,CASSLSRHEQFF
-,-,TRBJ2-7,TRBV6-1,TGTGCCAGCAGCCTAGACACAGCGGGCTACGAGCAGTACTTC,CASSLDTAGYEQYF
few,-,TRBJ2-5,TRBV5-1,TGCGCCAGCAGCTTCAGTGAGTGGGGCGGGAAGACCCAGTACTTC,CASSFSEWGGKTQYF
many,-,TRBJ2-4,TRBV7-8,TGTGCCAGCAGCTTAGGACCTCTCGACAGACGGAATTATCAGTACTTC,CASSLGPLDRRNYQYF
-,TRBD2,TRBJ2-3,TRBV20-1,TGCAGTGCTAGCAGAATAGGACTAGCGGGAAATACGCAGTATTTT,CSASRIGLAGNTQYF
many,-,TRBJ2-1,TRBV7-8,TGTGCCAGCAGCTTAGTTAGGGTCAGGGCCTACAATGAGCAGTTCTTC,CASSLVRVRAYNEQFF
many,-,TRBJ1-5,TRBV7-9,TGTGCCAGCAGCTTACGGGTTGGACAGCCCCAGCATTTT,CASSLRVGQPQHF
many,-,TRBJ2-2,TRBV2,TGTGCCAGCAGTGAGGGGAACACCGGGGAGCTGTTTTTT,CASSEGNTGELFF
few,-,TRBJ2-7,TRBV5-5,TGTGCCAGCAGCTTGGATGGGGTAGTATACGAGCAGTACTTC,CASSLDGVVYEQYF